This TCR beta chain was captured by sequencing in a study of CD8 T cells in ankylosing spondylitis. The TCR beta libraries were generated through quantitative 5'-RACE incorporating molecular barcodes. One entry per CDR3 protein results from TCRdb running MiXCR on the 5' RACE reads. The sample records fewer than 250,000 distinct CDR3 sequences, approximately 10% being singletons. This clonotype was recorded many times. As yet, its antigen is unknown. Overall study findings and caveats: The clones that were linked to disease were reported to be significantly enriched in matched synovial fluid samples from ankylosing spondylitis patients. Seemingly characteristic of ankylosing spondylitis blood was a TCR beta motif consisting of 7 or 8 highly homologous variants.

CDR3 size: 17 residues. Per the germline V gene, CDR1 is SGHDT and CDR2 is YYEEEE. V lost 3 bases to trimming and J lost 2 bases, with 15 bases between them. The chain joins TRBV5-6 to TRBJ2-6; D unclear. Sequenced material: blood, either unsorted or a sorted T cell fraction (not recorded which). The clonotype was recovered from a male donor with ankylosing spondylitis or in good health (not recorded which). The CDR3 coding sequence is TGTGCCAGCAGCTCCCAAGAGCGACAAGCTGGGGCCAACGTCCTGACTTTC. Translation gives CASSSQERQAGANVLTF. Full variable domain (remainder filled in from reference TRBV5-6 and TRBJ2-6): DAGVTQSPTHLIKTRGQQVTLRCSPKSGHDTVSWYQQALGQGPQFIFQYYEEEERQRGNFPDRFSGHQFPNYSSELNVNALLLGDSALYLCASSSQERQAGANVLTFGAGSRLTVL.